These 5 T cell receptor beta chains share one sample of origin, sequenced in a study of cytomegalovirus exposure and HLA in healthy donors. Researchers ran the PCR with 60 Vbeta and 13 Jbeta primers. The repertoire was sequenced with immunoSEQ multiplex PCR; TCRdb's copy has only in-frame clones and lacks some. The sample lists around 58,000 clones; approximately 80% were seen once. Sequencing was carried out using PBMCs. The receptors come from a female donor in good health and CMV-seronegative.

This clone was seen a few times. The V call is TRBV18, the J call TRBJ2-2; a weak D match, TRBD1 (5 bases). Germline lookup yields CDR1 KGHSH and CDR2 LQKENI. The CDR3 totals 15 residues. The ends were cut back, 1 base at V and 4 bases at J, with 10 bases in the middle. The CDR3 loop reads CASSPLTQGTGELFF. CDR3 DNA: TGTGCCAGCTCACCACTGACCCAGGGCACCGGGGAGCTGTTTTTT.

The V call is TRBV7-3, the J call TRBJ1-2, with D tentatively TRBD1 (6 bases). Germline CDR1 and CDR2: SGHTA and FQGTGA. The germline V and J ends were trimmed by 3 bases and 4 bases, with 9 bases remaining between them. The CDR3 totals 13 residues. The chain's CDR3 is CASSLTGFYGYTF. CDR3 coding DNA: TGTGCCAGCAGCTTGACAGGCTTCTATGGCTACACCTTC. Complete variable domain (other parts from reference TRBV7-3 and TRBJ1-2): GAGVSQTPSNKVTEKGKYVELRCDPISGHTALYWYRQSLGQGPEFLIYFQGTGAADDSGLPNDRFFAVRPEGSVSTLKIQRTERGDSAVYLCASSLTGFYGYTFGSGTRLTVV.

CDR3 protein: CASSLNPGYSYEQYF. For the CDR3, the DNA is TGTGCCAGCAGCTTAAATCCAGGCTACTCCTACGAGCAGTACTTC. This chain joins TRBV11-3 and TRBJ2-7; no firm D call. There are 15 residues in the CDR3. Germline assignment: CDR1 SGHNT and CDR2 YENEEA. V dropped 2 bases and J dropped 0 bases, with 11 bases sitting between them.

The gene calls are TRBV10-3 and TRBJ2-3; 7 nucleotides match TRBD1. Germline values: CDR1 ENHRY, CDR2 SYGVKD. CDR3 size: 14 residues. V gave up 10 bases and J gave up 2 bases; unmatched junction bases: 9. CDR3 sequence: CATHRDRDTDTQYF. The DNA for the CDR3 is TGTGCCACGCACCGGGACAGAGACACAGATACGCAGTATTTT.

Here the CDR3 DNA reads TGTGCCAGCAGTCTACAGGGGGGATCCAAGGGAGCTTTCTTT. It encodes CASSLQGGSKGAFF. The chain links TRBV6-1 to TRBJ1-1; TRBD1 aligns across 8 bases. The CDR3 loop spans 14 amino acids. Germline V gene data show CDR1 as MNHNS and CDR2 as SASEGT. With 5 bases clipped from V and 10 bases from J, the junction kept 12 bases outside the gene matches.